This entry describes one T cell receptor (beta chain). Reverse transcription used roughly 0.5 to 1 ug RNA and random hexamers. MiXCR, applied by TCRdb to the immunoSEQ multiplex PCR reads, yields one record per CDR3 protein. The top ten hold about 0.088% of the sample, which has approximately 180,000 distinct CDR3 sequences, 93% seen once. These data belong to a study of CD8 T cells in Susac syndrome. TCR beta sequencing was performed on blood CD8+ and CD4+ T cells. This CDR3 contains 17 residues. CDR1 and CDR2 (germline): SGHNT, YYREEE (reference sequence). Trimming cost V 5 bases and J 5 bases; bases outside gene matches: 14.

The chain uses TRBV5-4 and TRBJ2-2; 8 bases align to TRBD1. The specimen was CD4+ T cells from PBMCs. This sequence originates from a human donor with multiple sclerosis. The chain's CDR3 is CASSAGFRDRYTGELFF. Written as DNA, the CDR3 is TGTGCCAGCAGTGCCGGGTTCCGGGACAGGTATACCGGGGAGCTGTTTTTT. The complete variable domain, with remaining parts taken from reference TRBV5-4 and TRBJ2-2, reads ETGVTQSPTHLIKTRGQQVTLRCSSQSGHNTVSWYQQALGQGPQFIFQYYREEENGRGNFPPRFSGLQFPNYSSELNVNALELDDSALYLCASSAGFRDRYTGELFFGEGSRLTVL.